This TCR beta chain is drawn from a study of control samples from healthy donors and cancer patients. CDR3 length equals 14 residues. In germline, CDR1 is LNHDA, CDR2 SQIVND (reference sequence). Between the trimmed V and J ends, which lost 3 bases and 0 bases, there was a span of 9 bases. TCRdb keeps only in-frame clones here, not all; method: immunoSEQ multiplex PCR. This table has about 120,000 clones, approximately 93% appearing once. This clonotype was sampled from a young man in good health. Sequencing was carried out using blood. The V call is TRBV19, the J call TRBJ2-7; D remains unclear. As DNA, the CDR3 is TGTGCCAGTAGTATGGACGGCCTCTCCTACGAGCAGTACTTC. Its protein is CASSMDGLSYEQYF.